Presented here are 20 T cell receptor beta chains from one specimen sequenced in a study of blood T cell repertoires in COVID-19. Sequencing used immunoSEQ multiplex PCR; TCRdb keeps in-frame clones, though not all of them. The sample includes 260,000 or so clones, 88% of them seen just once. The sample consisted of peripheral blood. The receptors derive from a young man with active or convalescent COVID-19.

The chain combines TRBV7-7 with TRBJ2-5, with 11 bases lining up with TRBD2. The CDR3 runs to 17 residues. V was pared by 0 bases and J by 2 bases, with 5 bases of the junction left unmatched. Germline loops: CDR1 SSHAT, CDR2 FNYEAQ (reference sequence). The CDR3 loop reads CASSLAISGGAQETQYF. The CDR3, as DNA: TGTGCCAGCAGCTTAGCAATTAGCGGGGGGGCACAAGAGACCCAGTACTTC.

The chain is built from TRBV2 and TRBJ2-6; tentative D call: TRBD1 (5 bases). From germline, CDR1 is SNHLY and CDR2 FYNNEI. Deletions cut 5 bases from V and 3 bases from J, with 14 bases between. CDR3 size: 16 residues. The CDR3 DNA follows: TGTGCCAGCAGTAGTGTCTCAGGGCTTGGGGCCAACGTCCTGACTTTC. This translates into CASSSVSGLGANVLTF.

This clone is a singleton in its sample. The chain carries TRBV27 and TRBJ1-2; maybe TRBD1 (5 bases). The CDR3 is 13 residues long. CDR1 and CDR2 from the germline V gene are MNHEY and SMNVEV (reference sequence). Trimming stripped 2 bases from V and 5 bases from J, with 9 bases between. The CDR3 spells CASSLPSGYGYTF. The CDR3 nucleotides are TGTGCCAGCAGTTTACCCTCAGGGTATGGCTACACCTTC.

The chain employs TRBV21-1 and TRBJ2-1; the listed D gene, TRBD2, was not tested against the DNA. TRBV21-1 is flagged as a pseudogene. The CDR3 runs to 17 residues. Here the CDR3 reads CASSKEKAGYTYNEQFF. The CDR3 region has the DNA TGTGCCAGCAGCAAAGAGAAGGCGGGTTACACCTACAATGAGCAGTTCTTC.

The chain recombines TRBV5-1 with TRBJ1-3, with TRBD1 as a possible D gene (6 bases). Trimming left V 3 bases short and J 1 base short, with 14 bases between. CDR1 and CDR2 from the germline V gene are SGHRS and YFSETQ. This CDR3 spans 16 amino acids. The CDR3 DNA reads TGCGCCAGCAGCTCTACAGGGAAAGGTTCTGGAAACACCATATATTTT. Protein: CASSSTGKGSGNTIYF.

The V and J genes are TRBV3-1 (or the pseudogene TRBV3-2) and TRBJ2-2; D gene uncertain. The germline gives CDR1 LGHDT, CDR2 YNNKEL (reference sequence). Trimming removed 3 bases from V and 0 bases from J, with 2 bases in between. The CDR3 is 13 amino acids. In nucleotides, the CDR3 is TGTGCCAGCAGCCACGCGAACACCGGGGAGCTGTTTTTT. Amino acids: CASSHANTGELFF.

The V gene is TRBV6-1, the J gene TRBJ2-3; TRBD2 aligns across 8 bases. Germline CDR1 MNHNS, CDR2 SASEGT. V lost 3 bases and J lost 2; bases outside the gene matches: 10. The CDR3 length is 17 residues. In nucleotides, the CDR3 is TGTGCCAGCAGTGAGCCCCACGGGGGGGGGCTCACAGATACGCAGTATTTT. It is translated as CASSEPHGGGLTDTQYF.

V usage is TRBV12-5 and J usage is TRBJ2-7; the match to TRBD1 covers 9 bases. The length of the CDR3 is 14 residues. Per germline, CDR1 LGHNT and CDR2 FRNRAP. V was pared by 5 bases and J by 4 bases, with 6 bases of the junction left unmatched. DNA of the CDR3: TGTGCTAGTGGTCCCTTACAGGGGGCGTACGAGCAGTACTTC. The encoded protein is CASGPLQGAYEQYF.

This chain links TRBV6-5 with TRBJ1-6; TRBD1 agrees at 9 bases. The CDR3 runs 15 residues. CDR1 is MNHEY and CDR2 is SVGAGI in the germline V gene. V shed 6 bases, J shed 6 bases, and the junction held 6 bases outside the gene matches. The CDR3 DNA sequence: TGTGCCAGCAGCTTCGGGACAGGGCGTAATTCACCCCTCCACTTT. Translating it yields CASSFGTGRNSPLHF.

The gene calls are TRBV10-3 and TRBJ1-1, with TRBD1 as a possible D gene (6 bases). Germline CDR1 and CDR2: ENHRY and SYGVKD. Trimming removed 10 bases at V and 3 bases at J, with 18 bases between. The CDR3 loop spans 14 amino acids. Written as DNA, the CDR3 is TGTGCCACAGCAACAGGGCTCATCCACACTGAAGCTTTCTTT. Translation: CATATGLIHTEAFF.

This chain connects TRBV5-1 to TRBJ1-2, with D possibly matching TRBD1 (6 bases). Germline assignment: CDR1 SGHRS and CDR2 YFSETQ. The CDR3 has 13 residues. Deletions cut 9 bases from V and 3 bases from J, with 15 bases between. The CDR3 is CATKPGGDYGYTF. Here the CDR3 DNA reads TGCGCCACCAAACCGGGGGGCGACTATGGCTACACCTTC. Using reference TRBV5-1 and TRBJ1-2 for the parts outside the CDR3, the full variable domain is KAGVTQTPRYLIKTRGQQVTLSCSPISGHRSVSWYQQTPGQGLQFLFEYFSETQRNKGNFPGRFSGRQFSNSRSEMNVSTLELGDSALYLCATKPGGDYGYTFGSGTRLTVV.

V gene TRBV2 combines with J gene TRBJ2-3, with D unclear. With 8 bases removed from V and 0 bases from J, the gap between germline ends came to 15 bases. Germline V gene lookup returns CDR1 SNHLY and CDR2 FYNNEI. CDR3 length: 15 residues. The DNA for the CDR3 is TGTGCCAGCTTGGTTAAGCTCCGAAGCACAGATACGCAGTATTTT. This encodes CASLVKLRSTDTQYF.

V gene TRBV2 combines with J gene TRBJ2-5; no reliable D call. Germline-derived CDR1 and CDR2 are SNHLY and FYNNEI. Trimming cost V 9 bases and J 2 bases, with 19 bases left between them. The length of the CDR3 is 15 residues. CDR3 nucleotides: TGTGCCAGTCCTTCTGCTTTACTAAAACAAGAGACCCAGTACTTC. Protein sequence: CASPSALLKQETQYF.

The rearrangement joins TRBV3-1 (or the pseudogene TRBV3-2) to TRBJ2-7; D might be TRBD1 (7 bases). The CDR3 spans 21 residues. The germline V gene has CDR1 LGHDT and CDR2 YNNKEL (reference sequence). The V end lost 2 bases, the J end lost 3 bases, and 32 bases lay between the germline ends. The CDR3 coding sequence is TGTGCCAGCAGCCAAACTTTTTTGACGAATAAACGCGGGACAGCAGACTACGAGCAGTACTTC. Translated, it gives CASSQTFLTNKRGTADYEQYF.

The chain uses TRBV5-1 and TRBJ2-3, with 8 bases fitting TRBD1. Germline V gene lookup returns CDR1 SGHRS and CDR2 YFSETQ. Trimming took 7 bases from V and 2 from J; bases not matched to a gene: 9. The CDR3 sequence is 15 residues long. The CDR3 bases are TGCGCCAGCTCTGACCAGGGGGCTGCCACAGATACGCAGTATTTT. Translating gives CASSDQGAATDTQYF.

The chain uses TRBV4-1 and TRBJ1-1, with D uncertain. The V end was cut by 3 bases, the J end by 1 base, with 9 bases between. Germline V gives CDR1 MGHRA, CDR2 YSYEKL. This CDR3 region has 14 residues. The chain's CDR3 is CASSHGPGNTEAFF. The CDR3 DNA reads TGCGCCAGCAGCCATGGTCCGGGGAACACTGAAGCTTTCTTT.

This chain links TRBV12-3 or TRBV12-4 with TRBJ2-7, with D unresolved. This CDR3 comprises 13 residues. Trimming stripped 3 bases from V and 6 bases from J, with 12 bases between. The CDR3 nucleotides are TGTGCCAGCAGTTTTGGCCCGCCCCTCGAGCAGTACTTC. This translates into CASSFGPPLEQYF.

This chain links TRBV19 with TRBJ1-1; D not resolved. Germline lookup yields CDR1 LNHDA and CDR2 SQIVND (reference sequence). The length of the CDR3 is 15 residues. V shed 3 bases and J shed 0 bases, with 11 bases lying between them. The CDR3 reads CASSIMYAMNTEAFF. The CDR3 nucleotides read TGTGCCAGTAGTATCATGTATGCGATGAACACTGAAGCTTTCTTT.

The chain carries TRBV16 and TRBJ1-5, with 7 bases matching TRBD1. After removal of 2 bases from V and 2 bases from J, the junction contained 3 bases not matched to a gene. The CDR3 sequence is 15 residues long. Germline assignment: CDR1 KGHSY and CDR2 FQNENV. CDR3 in amino acids: CASSQTTGGNQPQHF. The CDR3 DNA reads TGTGCCAGCAGCCAAACAACAGGGGGCAATCAGCCCCAGCATTTT.

V usage is TRBV7-9 and J usage is TRBJ2-7; 7 bases are a match to TRBD2. V was pared by 6 bases and J by 6 bases, with 11 bases of the junction left unmatched. Germline loops: CDR1 SEHNR, CDR2 FQNEAQ (reference sequence). There are 14 residues in the CDR3. The CDR3 region is CASRVGGGDFEQYF. Here the CDR3 DNA reads TGTGCCAGCAGAGTCGGGGGAGGGGACTTCGAGCAGTACTTC.